This TCR beta chain derives from a study of T cell responses to AZD1222 COVID-19 vaccine. Study results and limitations: Scientists sampled the repertoires only once the peak T cell response had passed.

A note on this clone: Its antigen is unknown.

CDR3 size: 17 residues. Germline loops: CDR1 SNHLY, CDR2 FYNNEI. J was trimmed by 1 base and V by 3 bases; bases with no gene match: 7. Sequencing used immunoSEQ multiplex PCR; TCRdb keeps in-frame clones, though not all of them. Found here are some 140,000 clones, roughly 90% of them singletons; the top ten hold 2.5% to 3.5%. The sequence was obtained from an adult in good health. The starting material was peripheral blood, obtained on day 0 of AZD1222 vaccination. The chain joins TRBV2 to TRBJ1-5, with 9 bases matching TRBD1. The CDR3 DNA follows: TGTGCCAGCAGTGATAGGAGACAGGGGGGGAGCAATCAGCCCCAGCATTTT. Translating gives CASSDRRQGGSNQPQHF.